This TCR beta chain was captured by sequencing in a study of CD8+CD57+ T cells in acquired aplastic anemia. Genomic DNA was employed as the template in profiling TCR beta VDJ and CDR3. TCRdb reanalysed the reads using MiXCR and keeps one entry per CDR3 protein. The sample records about 150,000 distinct CDR3 sequences, about 52% being singletons. The CDR3 contains 15 residues. From germline, CDR1 is SGDLS and CDR2 YYNGEE. Germline trimming cut 7 bases from V and 6 bases from J; bases unmatched to any gene: 9. It was patients with CD8+CD57+ cell expansion by flow cytometry who were chosen for sequencing.

Sequencing used sorted CD4+, CD8+, or CD8+CD57+ T cells (not recorded which) from PBMCs. This clonotype was obtained from a human donor with aplastic anemia. This chain links TRBV9 with TRBJ2-3, with TRBD2 matching over 12 bases. CDR3 protein: CASSRTSGIVDTQYF. CDR3 coding DNA: TGTGCCAGCTCACGGACTAGCGGGATAGTGGATACGCAGTATTTT.